This T cell receptor (beta chain) was captured by sequencing in a study of untreated major depressive disorder. V lost 5 bases and J 7 bases, leaving 11 bases between the germline ends. The CDR3 loop spans 12 amino acids. CDR1 and CDR2 from the germline V gene are LNHNV and YYDKDF (reference sequence). Only in-frame clones appear in the TCRdb table, and some are missing; sequencing was by immunoSEQ multiplex PCR. The sample carries approximately 20,000 clones, around 85% recorded once. This clonotype was obtained from a woman in her thirties in good health. Sequenced sample: CD4+ T cells from PBMCs. The chain carries TRBV15 and TRBJ1-2, with D hard to call. In nucleotides, the CDR3 is TGTGCCACCAGCGAGGGAAAGGGTGGCTACACCTTC. It is translated as CATSEGKGGYTF.